Listed here are 14 T cell receptor beta chains from one sample, sequenced in a study of blood T cell repertoires in COVID-19 (dated by TCRdb to about 2020). Libraries were made using the immunoSEQ multiplex PCR assay. The clones in this table, taken by TCRdb from immuneACCESS, are in-frame only. Not every clone is retained; where verified, under half of the shortfall comes from an unresolved V gene, and the cause of the rest is unknown. The sample contains hundreds of thousands of clones, 70% to 90% of them found a single time. About 5.5% of the sample is taken by the ten largest. Material for sequencing was PBMCs or T cells enriched from blood (not recorded which). These receptors were collected from a woman aged 40 to 50 who had recovered from COVID-19.

The rearrangement joins TRBV7-2 to TRBJ2-7, with a tentative D call TRBD2 (5 bases). The V gene's germline CDR1 is SGHTA and CDR2 FQGNSA. The CDR3 loop spans 15 amino acids. V lost 5 bases, J lost 2 bases, and 16 bases lay in between. The CDR3 here is CASSHSGYTTYEQYF. CDR3 in DNA: TGTGCCAGCAGCCACAGCGGCTACACCACCTACGAGCAGTACTTC.

V gene TRBV3-1 (or the pseudogene TRBV3-2) combines with J gene TRBJ2-1, with D possibly TRBD2 on 5 matching bases. The V end lost 0 bases, the J end lost 9 bases, and 18 bases lay between the germline ends. The CDR3 has 16 residues. CDR1 is LGHDT and CDR2 is YNNKEL in the germline V gene (reference sequence). The CDR3 DNA follows: TGTGCCAGCAGCCAAGATCCCACTAGAGCTTGGCGTGAGCAGTTCTTC. Encoded protein: CASSQDPTRAWREQFF.

The V gene is TRBV18, the J gene TRBJ2-1, with TRBD1 matching over 10 bases. Trimming cost V 6 bases and J 9 bases; bases outside gene matches: 5. The CDR3 totals 13 residues. Germline V gene data show CDR1 as KGHSH and CDR2 as LQKENI. The CDR3 DNA reads TGTGCCAGCTCCGGACAGGGGGGGCGTGAGCAGTTCTTC. This translates into CASSGQGGREQFF.

V usage is TRBV11-2 and J usage is TRBJ1-4; TRBD1 matches 7 bases. CDR3 length: 14 amino acids. V trimming: 1 base; J trimming: 8 bases; junction bases outside the gene matches: 4. Germline CDR1 SGHAT, CDR2 FQNNGV. The CDR3 coding sequence is TGTGCCAGCAGCTTAGCAGGGGGTGCCGAAAAACTGTTTTTT. This encodes CASSLAGGAEKLFF.

The genes are TRBV30 and TRBJ1-5; 8 positions match TRBD1. The CDR3 sequence is 14 residues long. Germline V gene lookup returns CDR1 GTSNPN and CDR2 SVGIG (reference sequence). V lost 2 bases, J lost 3 bases, and 3 bases stayed unmatched. CDR3 nucleotide sequence: TGTGCCTGGAGTCGGGGACAGGTCAATCAGCCCCAGCATTTT. Translation gives CAWSRGQVNQPQHF.

The V call is TRBV6-5, the J call TRBJ2-2, with D maybe TRBD2 (7 bases). Germline values: CDR1 MNHEY, CDR2 SVGAGI. The CDR3 has 14 amino acids. The V end was cut by 8 bases, the J end by 6 bases, with 16 bases between. The CDR3 DNA is TGTGCCAGCGGGGGGGCCGAGGACGCCGGGGAGCTGTTTTTT. Its translation is CASGGAEDAGELFF.

This clone was detected a few times. This chain links TRBV7-9 with TRBJ2-1; D may be TRBD2 (6 bases). Per the germline V gene, CDR1 is SEHNR and CDR2 is FQNEAQ (reference sequence). With 3 bases removed from V and 8 bases from J, the gap between germline ends came to 20 bases. The CDR3 has 16 residues. The CDR3 region has the DNA TGTGCCAGCAGCTTCCTTGGGGGAGGAGTAACGGATGAGCAGTTCTTC. This gives the protein CASSFLGGGVTDEQFF.

The V and J genes are TRBV4-3 and TRBJ2-1, with D hard to call. Trimming stripped 1 base from V and 6 bases from J, with 13 bases between. In germline, CDR1 is LGHNA, CDR2 YSLEER. The CDR3 is 15 residues long. CDR3 coding DNA: TGCGCCAGCAGCCAAGTAGTGAGGATGGGCAATGAGCAGTTCTTC. Translating it yields CASSQVVRMGNEQFF.

The chain has TRBV3-1 (or the pseudogene TRBV3-2) and TRBJ2-6; D not certain. Germline lookup yields CDR1 LGHDT and CDR2 YNNKEL (reference sequence). CDR3 size: 16 residues. V lost 1 base to trimming and J lost 0 bases, with 7 bases between them. The DNA of the CDR3 is TGTGCCAGCAGCCAAGTGAGGCGCTCTGGGGCCAACGTCCTGACTTTC. Translation gives CASSQVRRSGANVLTF.

This CDR3 is CATSGVGIGGYTF. As DNA, the CDR3 is TGTGCCACCAGTGGCGTCGGGATTGGCGGCTACACCTTC. This chain uses TRBV24-1 with TRBJ1-2; D uncertain. Trimming pared 5 bases from V and 8 bases from J, leaving 14 bases between. CDR3 size: 13 residues. In germline, CDR1 is KGHDR, CDR2 SFDVKD.

The rearrangement links TRBV19 to TRBJ2-6; D gene ambiguous. Germline V gives CDR1 LNHDA, CDR2 SQIVND (reference sequence). The CDR3 has 14 amino acids. Trimming removed 9 bases at V and 3 bases at J, with 12 bases between. DNA for the CDR3: TGTGCCAGCCGGGTAAGAAGTGGGGCCAACGTCCTGACTTTC. As protein: CASRVRSGANVLTF.

J is TRBJ2-5 and V is TRBV28; D remains ambiguous. Germline loops: CDR1 MDHEN, CDR2 SYDVKM. Trimming took 1 base from V and 2 from J, leaving 14 bases between them. The CDR3 spans 16 residues. The CDR3 DNA is TGTGCCAGCAGTTTATATCTCCTTACTAAACAAGAGACCCAGTACTTC. This codes for CASSLYLLTKQETQYF.

The chain uses TRBV5-1 and TRBJ2-5, with TRBD1 as a possible D gene (5 bases). The CDR3 sequence is 13 residues long. Germline V gives CDR1 SGHRS, CDR2 YFSETQ. Trimming removed 2 bases at V and 2 bases at J, with 7 bases between. Here the CDR3 DNA reads TGCGCCAGCAGCTTCGCAGGGCAAGAGACCCAGTACTTC. Protein sequence: CASSFAGQETQYF.

The chain has TRBV4-3 and TRBJ2-3, with 12 nucleotides matching TRBD2. This CDR3 has 21 amino acids. J was trimmed by 0 bases and V by 0 bases; bases with no gene match: 13. Looked up from germline, CDR1 is LGHNA and CDR2 is YSLEER. Written as DNA, the CDR3 is TGCGCCAGCAGCCAAGAGGGCTTTTGGACTAGCGGGACTCCTAGCACAGATACGCAGTATTTT. Protein product: CASSQEGFWTSGTPSTDTQYF.